This entry features one T cell receptor beta chain sequence. The CDR3 is 14 residues long. CDR1 is SNHLY and CDR2 is FYNNEI in the germline V gene. The V end was cut by 5 bases, the J end by 2 bases, with 9 bases between. The record originates from a study of shared clonotypes between healthy human individuals. Sequencing used immunoSEQ multiplex PCR; TCRdb keeps in-frame clones, though not all of them. The repertoire holds around 720,000 clones, with 60% to 75% as singletons. All participating donors were Caucasian adults from Nashville, Tennessee. CD45RA+ naive and CD45RA-negative memory subsets were separated from CD4+ cells.

V usage is TRBV2 and J usage is TRBJ1-4; no clear D gene. The sequence was obtained from a woman aged 25 to 39 in good health. The material sequenced was memory CD4+ T cells sorted from blood. This sample's subset: CD45RA-negative fraction. Written as DNA, the CDR3 is TGTGCCAGCAGTCCAGTTTGGACTAATGAAAAACTGTTTTTT. This encodes CASSPVWTNEKLFF.